This TCR beta chain was captured by sequencing in a study of T cell changes during pregnancy in multiple sclerosis. The CDR3 runs 16 residues. The V gene end was trimmed by 2 bases and the J gene end by 0 bases; junction bases not matched to a gene: 3. The germline CDR1 and CDR2 sequences are SGHTS and YDEGEE. Profiling relied on immunoSEQ multiplex PCR, and the TCRdb table lists in-frame clones only, not all of them. The sample holds 30,000 to 40,000 clones; roughly 89% are singletons and the top ten take 5% to 6.5%. The chain carries TRBV5-8 and TRBJ2-5, with 11 bases matching TRBD1. The sample in question was CD8+ T cells from peripheral blood mononuclear cells, obtained in the second trimester of pregnancy. This receptor was identified in a female donor with multiple sclerosis, enrolled in a pregnancy study. CDR3 nucleotides: TGTGCCAGCAGCTTAGGACAGGGGGCCTACCAAGAGACCCAGTACTTC. Its translation is CASSLGQGAYQETQYF.